The rows below give T cell receptor beta chains drawn from one sample of a study of T-cell memory formation after mild COVID-19. MiXCR was run by TCRdb on the 5' RACE reads, yielding one entry per CDR3 protein. Here the sample spans under 550,000 distinct CDR3 sequences, 18% being singletons. The material sequenced was PBMCs or a T cell subset sorted from them (not recorded which). These TCRs come from a man between 18 and 29 years old who had mild COVID-19 (a few samples of this study predate the infection). Cell type and time point are not known. Each CDR3 is given with its conserved first and last residue. A D gene is named only where the DNA matches it firmly. The listing skips clone size in some rows; elsewhere it reads once, few, many or a size class.

CDR3	D	size	V
CATSDYGNSPLHF	-	-	TRBV24-1
CASSRGIGTGTPETQYF	TRBD1	-	TRBV4-3
CSASSGWYNEQFF	-	few	TRBV20-1
CASSPTQDNEQFF	-	few	TRBV5-6
CASSPRTGGVGAAFF	TRBD1	-	TRBV4-3
CASSPPSHGDDEQYF	-	many	TRBV18
CASRPRTDNYGYTF	-	few	TRBV6-5
CASSIGFYNEQFF	-	many	TRBV19
CASSVTGFDTQYF	-	many	TRBV9
CAGGRSYNEQFF	-	-	TRBV6-2/TRBV6-3
CASTDRDSGANVLTF	TRBD1	few	TRBV11-2
CASSRGDQPQHF	-	many	TRBV5-6
CASSPRGRGLNQPQHF	-	few	TRBV19
CASSPRFQGTLTDTQYF	-	-	TRBV6-5
CASSVGGPRDEQFF	-	-	TRBV9
CASSFYGGEDTQYF	-	few	TRBV12-3/TRBV12-4
CASSEGGTGYGYTF	TRBD1	few	TRBV6-1
CASSPAGGPKNTEAFF	-	-	TRBV5-1
CASSRGQGREETQYF	TRBD1	few	TRBV5-1
CASSLRAGPGPQHF	-	few	TRBV12-3/TRBV12-4
CASSQESWGYTF	-	-	TRBV3-1
CASSQAPDRRLEQYF	-	once	TRBV4-3
CASSKDRWPEKLFF	-	-	TRBV21-1
CATSDGTSGDYNEQFF	TRBD2	few	TRBV24-1
CASSEAGTGIETQYF	TRBD1	-	TRBV7-9
CASSPFLVPNTGELFF	-	-	TRBV18
CASSQGQGYSNQPQHF	TRBD1	-	TRBV4-1
CASSLSGGQPQHF	-	many	TRBV7-3
CASSGGEKLFF	-	few	TRBV25-1
CASSNRRQGFYNEQFF	TRBD1	few	TRBV5-1
CASTGGRALNSPLHF	-	few	TRBV7-2
CASSSGLADSGANVLTF	TRBD2	-	TRBV6-2/TRBV6-3
CASRRLVTDTQYF	-	-	TRBV2
CASSPSLGLSAEQYF	-	few	TRBV27
CSGMEADTQYF	-	-	TRBV20-1
CASSYSHNTGELFF	-	few	TRBV6-5
CATSLRDTGELFF	-	-	TRBV24-1
CASSSAGGHEQYF	-	few	TRBV7-3